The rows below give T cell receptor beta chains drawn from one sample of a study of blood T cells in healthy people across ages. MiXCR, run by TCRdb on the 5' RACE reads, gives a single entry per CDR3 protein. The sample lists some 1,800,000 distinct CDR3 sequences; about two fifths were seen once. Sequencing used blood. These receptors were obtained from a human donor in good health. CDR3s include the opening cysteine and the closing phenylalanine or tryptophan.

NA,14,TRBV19,CASSIDLEVETQYF
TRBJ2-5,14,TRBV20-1,CSARDGGPLETQYF
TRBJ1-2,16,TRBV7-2,CASSATGTGMLGGYTF
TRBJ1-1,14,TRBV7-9,CATQPQGTNTEAFF
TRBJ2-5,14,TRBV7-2,CASSLQTGWETQYF
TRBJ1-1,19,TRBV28,CASSFLGMGRTGVDTEAFF
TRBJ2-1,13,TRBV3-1,CTSRRGRNNEQFF
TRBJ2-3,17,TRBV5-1,CASSFRWTSGGEDTQYF
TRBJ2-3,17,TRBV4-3,CASSQTGGLRSTDTQYF
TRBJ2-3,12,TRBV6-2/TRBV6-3,CASRTPKDTQYF
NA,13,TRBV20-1,CSAMRGGGETQYF
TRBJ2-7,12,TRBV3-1,CATRDKLYEQYF
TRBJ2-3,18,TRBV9,CASSLGRGLAHSTDTQYF
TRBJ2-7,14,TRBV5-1,CASSNGQAFYEQYF
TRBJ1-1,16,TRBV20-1,CSARDPSGRDRSGAFF
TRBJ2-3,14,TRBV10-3,CAIRTLGPRDTQYF
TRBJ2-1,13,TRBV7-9,CASSLVGQWGQFF
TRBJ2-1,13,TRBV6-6,CASSYNSQGGQFF
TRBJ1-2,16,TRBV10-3,CAISESYAPGRNGYTF
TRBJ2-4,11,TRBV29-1,CSGGDKNIQYF
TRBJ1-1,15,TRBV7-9,CASSLLSGRNTEAFF
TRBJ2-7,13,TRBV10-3,CAISGQSSYEQYF
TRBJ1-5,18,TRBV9,CASSGIRDRGVGNQPQHF
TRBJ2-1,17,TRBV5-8,CASSLYGGPSSYNEQFF
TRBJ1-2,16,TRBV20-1,CRPDRFFGAGNYGYTF
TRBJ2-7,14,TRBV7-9,CASSSLTGSSEQYF
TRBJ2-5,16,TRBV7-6,CASSTWTVRAGETQYF
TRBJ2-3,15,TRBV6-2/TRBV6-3,CASSWNRGITDTQYF
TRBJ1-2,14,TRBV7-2,CASSQGGQGRPRAF
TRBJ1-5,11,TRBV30,CAWSVGNTRHF
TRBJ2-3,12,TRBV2,CASSSGTLEEYF
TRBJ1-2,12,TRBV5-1,CASSGTGTGYTF
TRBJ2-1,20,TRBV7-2,CASSSPGASGGLTSYNEQFF